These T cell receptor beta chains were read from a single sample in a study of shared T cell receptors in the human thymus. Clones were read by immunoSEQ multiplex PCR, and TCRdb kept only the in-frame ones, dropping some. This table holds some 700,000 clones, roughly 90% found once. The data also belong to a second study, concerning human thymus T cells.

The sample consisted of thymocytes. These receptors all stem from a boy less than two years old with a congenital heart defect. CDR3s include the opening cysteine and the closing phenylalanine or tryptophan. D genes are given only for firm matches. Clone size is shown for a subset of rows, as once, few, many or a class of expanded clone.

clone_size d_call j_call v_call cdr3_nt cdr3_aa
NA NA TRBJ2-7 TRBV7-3 TGTGCCAGCAGCCCAGGGATGAAATCCTACGAGCAGTACTTC CASSPGMKSYEQYF
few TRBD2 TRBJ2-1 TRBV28 TGTGCCAGCAGTTTATTTAGGATGAGCGGGAGGGCCTTTTACAATGAGCAGTTCTTC CASSLFRMSGRAFYNEQFF
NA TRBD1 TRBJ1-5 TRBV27 TGTGCCAGCAGTACCCCCCCGGGACAGCCCAAAGGCAATCAGCCCCAGCATTTT CASSTPPGQPKGNQPQHF
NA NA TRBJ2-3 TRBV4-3 TGCGCCAGCAGCCAAGAACCACAGTATGGGAGCACAGATACGCAGTATTTT CASSQEPQYGSTDTQYF
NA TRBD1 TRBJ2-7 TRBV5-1 TGCGCCAGCAGCCCGGGACCAGGGGGCGAGCAGTACTTC CASSPGPGGEQYF
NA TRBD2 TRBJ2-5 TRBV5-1 TGCGCCAGCAGCAAATTAGCGGGTTACCAAGAGACCCAGTACTTC CASSKLAGYQETQYF
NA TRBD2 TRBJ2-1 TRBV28 TGTGCCAGCAGAGGGACTAGCGGGAGTCGTAGCTACAATGAGCAGTTCTTC CASRGTSGSRSYNEQFF
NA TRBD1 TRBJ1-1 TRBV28 TGTGCCAGCAGTTCCCTCCCGGGACAGGGGGCCCCTGAAGCTTTCTTT CASSSLPGQGAPEAFF
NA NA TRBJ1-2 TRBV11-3 TGTGCCAGCAGCCCCGATGCCTCTTTGCGGGGCTACACCTTC CASSPDASLRGYTF
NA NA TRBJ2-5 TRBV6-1 TGTGCCAGCATGTCAGAAAAGACCCAGTACTTC CASMSEKTQYF
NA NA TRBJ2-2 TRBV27 TGTGCCAGCAGTTTACACGCACTAGCCGCCAACACCGGGGAGCTGTTTTTT CASSLHALAANTGELFF
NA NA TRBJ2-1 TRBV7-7 TGTGCTAGCAGCTTCGGACTCTACCTCGTTCGATCCTACAATGAGCAGTTCTTC CASSFGLYLVRSYNEQFF
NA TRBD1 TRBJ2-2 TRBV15 TGTGCCACCAGCAGATTCCCGGGACAGGGGGCCACCGGGGAGCTGTTTTTT CATSRFPGQGATGELFF
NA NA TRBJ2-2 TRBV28 TGTGCCAGCAGTTTTTACGCGGGGACGACCTCCCCCGGGGAGCTGTTTTTT CASSFYAGTTSPGELFF
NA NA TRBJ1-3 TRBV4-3 TGCGCCAGCAGCCAAGTAGCCCTAGACAGGTCGGGGGGAAACACCATATATTTT CASSQVALDRSGGNTIYF
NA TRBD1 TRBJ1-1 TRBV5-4 TGTGCCAGCAGACCCTGGGACAGGGGGAACACTGAAGCTTTCTTT CASRPWDRGNTEAFF
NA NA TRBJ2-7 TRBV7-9 TGTGCCAGCAGCTTAGCGGGGACACGTAGGGACGAGCAGTACTTC CASSLAGTRRDEQYF
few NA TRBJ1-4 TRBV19 TGTGCCAGTAGCCCTGGGCAGCTTGAAAAACTGTTTTTT CASSPGQLEKLFF
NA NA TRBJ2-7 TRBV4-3 TGCGCCAGCAGCCTAAAGACCGGGGGTTCCTCCTACGAGCAGTACTTC CASSLKTGGSSYEQYF
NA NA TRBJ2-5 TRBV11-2 TGTGCCAGCAGCCCCCCCCCGCTCGGGGAGACCCAGTACTTC CASSPPPLGETQYF
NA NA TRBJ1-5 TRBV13 TGTGCCAGCAGCTTAGTGCAGCGAGGAGGCGGCCCCTATGGTCAGCCCCAGCATTTT CASSLVQRGGGPYGQPQHF
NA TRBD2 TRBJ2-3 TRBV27 TGTGCCAGTATAAGCGGGAGGGCCCGGGATACGCAGTATTTT CASISGRARDTQYF
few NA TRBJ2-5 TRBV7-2 TGTGCCAGCAGCTTAGGACTAGAACCCCAAGAGACCCAGTACTTC CASSLGLEPQETQYF
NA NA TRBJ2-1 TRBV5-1 TGCGCCAGCAGCTTGCCGGGATCCTTATACAATGAGCAGTTCTTC CASSLPGSLYNEQFF
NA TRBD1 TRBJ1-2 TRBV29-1 TGCAGCGTTACATCCAGGGCTAGGGGGCATGGCTACACCTTC CSVTSRARGHGYTF
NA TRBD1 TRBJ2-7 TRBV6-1 TGTGCCAGCATTGGCGACAGGGTACGGGAATACGAGCAGTACTTC CASIGDRVREYEQYF
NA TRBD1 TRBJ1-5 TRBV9 TGTGCCAGCAGCGTGGCGGGACAGTCGGATCAGCCCCAGCATTTT CASSVAGQSDQPQHF
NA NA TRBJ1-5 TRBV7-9 TGTGCCAGCAGCCGAGGACATGATAGCAATCAGCCCCAGCATTTT CASSRGHDSNQPQHF
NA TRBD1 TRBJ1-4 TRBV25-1 TGTGCCAGCGATATTAGACAGGGAAATGAAAAACTGTTTTTT CASDIRQGNEKLFF
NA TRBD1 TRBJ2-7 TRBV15 TGTGCCACCATGGGACAGGGTACCTACGAGCAGTACTTC CATMGQGTYEQYF
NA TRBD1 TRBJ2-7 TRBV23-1 TGCGCCAGCAGTGCTACGGGACAGCAAACCTTAATCTCCTACGAGCAGTACTTC CASSATGQQTLISYEQYF
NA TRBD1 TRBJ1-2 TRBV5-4 TGTGCCAGCAGTATCACAGGGGACTATGGCTACACCTTC CASSITGDYGYTF
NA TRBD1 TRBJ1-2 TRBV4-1 TGCGCCAGCAGCCACGAAACCGGGACAGGGTGTCACTATGGCTACACCTTC CASSHETGTGCHYGYTF
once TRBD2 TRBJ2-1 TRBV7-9 TGTGCCAGCAGCCGGACTAGCGGAACTACCTACAATGAGCAGTTCTTC CASSRTSGTTYNEQFF
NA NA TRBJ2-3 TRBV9 TGTGCCAGCGGGGGACTCACAGATACGCAGTATTTT CASGGLTDTQYF
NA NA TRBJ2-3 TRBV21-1 TGTGCCAGCAGCAAAGCGCCGGGACTAGCGGGAGCCTGCCCAGATACGCAGTATTTT CASSKAPGLAGACPDTQYF
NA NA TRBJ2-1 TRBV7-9 TGTGCCAGCAGCCCGGGGTTCGGGAGCTCCTACAATGAGCAGTTCTTC CASSPGFGSSYNEQFF
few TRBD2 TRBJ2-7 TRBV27 TGTGCCAGCAGTTTCGAGCGGGAGAGGCACGAGCAGTACTTC CASSFERERHEQYF
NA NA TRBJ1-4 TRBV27 TGTGCCAGCAGTCCCAGGACAGTATATGAAAAACTGTTTTTT CASSPRTVYEKLFF
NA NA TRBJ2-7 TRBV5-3 TGTGCCAGAGGGGGGAGCGGCAGGCAGGCCGTCTACGAGCAGTACTTC CARGGSGRQAVYEQYF
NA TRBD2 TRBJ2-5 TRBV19 TGTGCCAGTAGTATCGGACTAGCCCTCCAAGAGACCCAGTACTTC CASSIGLALQETQYF
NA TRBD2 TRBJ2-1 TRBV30 TGTGCCTGGAAAGGACTAGCGGGAGTTTTGAATGAGCAGTTCTTC CAWKGLAGVLNEQFF
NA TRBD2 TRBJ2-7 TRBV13 TGTGCCAGCAGCCCAAGGACTAGCGGGTACTACGAGCAGTACTTC CASSPRTSGYYEQYF
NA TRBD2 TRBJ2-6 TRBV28 TGTGCCAGCAGTGCGGGGGACTCTGGGGCCAACGTCCTGACTTTC CASSAGDSGANVLTF
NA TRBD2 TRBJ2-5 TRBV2 TGTGCCAGCAGGGTACTAGCGGGATACCAAGAGACCCAGTACTTC CASRVLAGYQETQYF
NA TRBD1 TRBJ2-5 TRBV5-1 TGCGCCAGCAGCGCTAGGACAGGGAGAGAGACCCAGTACTTC CASSARTGRETQYF
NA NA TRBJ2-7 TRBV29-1 TGCAGCGTTGAAGTCGATTGGGGGCGGGAGTGTAGCAACGAGCAGTACTTC CSVEVDWGRECSNEQYF
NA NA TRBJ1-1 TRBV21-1 TGTGCCAGCGGGGACCGGGACAAGGGCCCCACTGAAGCTTTCTTT CASGDRDKGPTEAFF
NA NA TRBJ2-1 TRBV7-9 TGTGCCAGCAGGCTGACTAGTTGGGGAAGCTCCTACAATGAGCAGTTCTTC CASRLTSWGSSYNEQFF
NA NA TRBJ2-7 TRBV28 TGTGCCAGCAGTTACCGGACTTCAGGCCCGGAGGAGCAGTACTTC CASSYRTSGPEEQYF
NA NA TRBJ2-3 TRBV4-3 TGCGCCAGCAGCCACCACAGGGACCCAGATACGCAGTATTTT CASSHHRDPDTQYF
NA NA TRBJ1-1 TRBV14 TGTGCCAGCAGCCACCCCTGCCGAGGACAGCAGAACACTGAAGCTTTCTTT CASSHPCRGQQNTEAFF